This TCR beta chain derives from a study of cytomegalovirus exposure and HLA in healthy donors. About the study: Samples from HLA-typed donors yielded about 80 million unique TCRs in an early data release.

Whole-study results and caveats: In most subjects, TCR beta sequences reportedly gave accurate predictions of HLA-A and HLA-B alleles. Using the classifier, cytomegalovirus status was reportedly diagnosed with high specificity and sensitivity. 87-base-pair reads could not separate some V segments, including TRBV6-2 and TRBV6-3.

To note about this clone: Antigen specificity is unknown.

The length of the CDR3 is 17 residues. The germline V and J ends were trimmed by 2 bases and 1 base, with 17 bases remaining between them. Germline lookup yields CDR1 SGHTA and CDR2 FQGTGA. The PCR used 60 Vbeta and 13 Jbeta primers. Data came from immunoSEQ multiplex PCR; TCRdb stores just in-frame clones and leaves some out. Counted here are about 59,000 clones, approximately 80% occurring once; the ten biggest clones make up about 1.6%. The chain has TRBV7-3 and TRBJ1-2, with D unclear. Sequenced sample: PBMCs. The TCR comes from a human donor in good health. CDR3 in amino acids: CASSLEVCNSVNYGYTF. CDR3 bases: TGTGCCAGCAGCTTAGAGGTTTGCAACTCTGTTAACTATGGCTACACCTTC.